The entry below gives a single TCR beta chain sequence along with its context. The V and J ends lost 6 bases and 6 bases, in that order; junction bases with no gene match: 13. Germline CDR1 reads MDHEN; CDR2 reads SYDVKM. The length of the CDR3 is 15 residues. The entry originates in a study of blood T cell repertoires in COVID-19. Followed over time, Seattle patients had been enrolled while infection was active. Authors' analysis steps: By means of reference gene primer amplification, nucleated cell counts were estimated. Sequenced by immunoSEQ multiplex PCR; TCRdb stores in-frame clones only, minus some. The V and J calls and clone size are taken from that table; D and trimming were inferred from the DNA. The sample records 200,000 or so clones, around four fifths being singletons.

The sequencing input was peripheral blood. This chain connects TRBV28 to TRBJ1-1, with 7 bases identical to TRBD1. This TCR came from a man in his 60s with COVID-19, enrolled during active disease. The CDR3 loop reads CASSPSTGYGAEAFF. Here the CDR3 DNA reads TGTGCCAGCAGCCCGTCGACAGGGTATGGGGCTGAAGCTTTCTTT.